This TCR beta chain was identified during a study of blood T cell repertoires in COVID-19. Study at large: Researchers got acute and convalescent COVID-19 samples from the United States, Italy and Spain.

Clones were read by immunoSEQ multiplex PCR, and TCRdb kept only the in-frame ones, dropping some. In the table there are tens of thousands of clones, more than 80% of which are singletons. This clone was seen a single time. Trimming left V 1 base short and J 3 bases short, with 6 bases between. The CDR3 spans 13 residues. Per the germline V gene, CDR1 is KGHSH and CDR2 is LQKENI. The sample comprised peripheral blood. This chain links TRBV18 with TRBJ1-1, with D hard to call. The TCR originated in a woman in her sixties with acute or convalescent COVID-19. In DNA, the CDR3 is TGTGCCAGCTCACCACAGGAGGACACTGAAGCTTTCTTT. Encoded protein: CASSPQEDTEAFF.